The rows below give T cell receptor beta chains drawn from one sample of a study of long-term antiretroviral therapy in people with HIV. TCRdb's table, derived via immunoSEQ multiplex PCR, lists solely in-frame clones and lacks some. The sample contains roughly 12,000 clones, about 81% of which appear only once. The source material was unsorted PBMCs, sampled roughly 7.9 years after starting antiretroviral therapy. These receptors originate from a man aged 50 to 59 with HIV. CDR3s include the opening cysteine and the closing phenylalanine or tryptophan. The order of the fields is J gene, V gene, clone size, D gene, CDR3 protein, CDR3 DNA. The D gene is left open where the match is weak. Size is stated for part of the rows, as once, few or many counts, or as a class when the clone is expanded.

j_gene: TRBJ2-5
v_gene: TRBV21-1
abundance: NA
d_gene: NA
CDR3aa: CASSKTSSAQGKTQYF
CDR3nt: TGTGCCAGCAGCAAAACCTCCTCGGCCCAGGGAAAGACCCAGTACTTC

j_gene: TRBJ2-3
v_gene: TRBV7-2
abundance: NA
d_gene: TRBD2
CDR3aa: CASGRAGGLADTQYF
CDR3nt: TGTGCCAGCGGGAGGGCGGGGGGCTTAGCAGATACGCAGTATTTT

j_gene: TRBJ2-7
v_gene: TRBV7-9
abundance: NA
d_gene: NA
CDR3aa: CASSLDVLYEQYF
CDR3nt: TGTGCCAGCAGCCTCGACGTACTCTACGAGCAGTACTTC

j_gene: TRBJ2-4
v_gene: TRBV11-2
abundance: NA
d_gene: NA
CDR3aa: CASSLVGQLNIQYF
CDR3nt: TGTGCCAGCAGCTTAGTTGGACAGTTAAACATTCAGTACTTC

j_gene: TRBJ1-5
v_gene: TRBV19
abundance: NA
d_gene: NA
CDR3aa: CASTLLAVGNQPQHF
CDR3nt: TGTGCCAGTACTCTACTCGCCGTCGGCAATCAGCCCCAGCATTTT

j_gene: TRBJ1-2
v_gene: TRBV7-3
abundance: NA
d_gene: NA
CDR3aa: CASSLEGTGRMAFYGYTF
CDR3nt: TGTGCCAGCAGCTTAGAAGGAACAGGGCGGATGGCCTTCTATGGCTACACCTTC

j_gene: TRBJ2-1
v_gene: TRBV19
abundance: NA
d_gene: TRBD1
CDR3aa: CASSVGTGDNEQFF
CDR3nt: TGTGCCAGTAGTGTGGGGACAGGGGACAATGAGCAGTTCTTC

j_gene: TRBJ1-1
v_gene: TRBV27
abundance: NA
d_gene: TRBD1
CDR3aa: CASSPGTGVEAFF
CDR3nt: TGTGCCAGCAGTCCCGGGACAGGGGTAGAAGCTTTCTTT

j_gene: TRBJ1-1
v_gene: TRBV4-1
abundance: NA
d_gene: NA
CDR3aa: CASSQDPGTVTTEAFF
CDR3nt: TGCGCCAGCAGCCAAGACCCTGGGACCGTGACCACTGAAGCTTTCTTT

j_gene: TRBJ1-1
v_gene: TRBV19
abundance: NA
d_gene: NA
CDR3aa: CASSMVGGTEAFF
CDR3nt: TGTGCCAGTAGTATGGTAGGGGGCACTGAAGCTTTCTTT

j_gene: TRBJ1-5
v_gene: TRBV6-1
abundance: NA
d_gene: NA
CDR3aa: CASSEANWDSNQPQHF
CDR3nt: TGTGCCAGCAGTGAAGCAAACTGGGACAGCAATCAGCCCCAGCATTTT

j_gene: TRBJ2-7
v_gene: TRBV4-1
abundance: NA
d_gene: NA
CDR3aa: CASSQSEGDEQYF
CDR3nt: TGCGCCAGCAGCCAATCTGAAGGAGACGAGCAGTACTTC

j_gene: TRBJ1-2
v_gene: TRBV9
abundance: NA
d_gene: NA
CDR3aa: CASRGGTNYGYTF
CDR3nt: TGTGCCAGCAGGGGGGGGACTAACTATGGCTACACCTTC

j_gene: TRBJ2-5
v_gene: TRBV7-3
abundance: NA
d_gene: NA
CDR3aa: CASSLAAGETQYF
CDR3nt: TGTGCCAGCAGCCTCGCTGCGGGGGAGACCCAGTACTTC

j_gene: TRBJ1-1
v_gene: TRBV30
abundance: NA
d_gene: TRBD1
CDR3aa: CAFNRGVNTEAFF
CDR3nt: TGTGCCTTTAACAGGGGGGTGAACACTGAAGCTTTCTTT

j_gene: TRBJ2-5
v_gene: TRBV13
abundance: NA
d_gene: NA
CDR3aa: CASSSGPGYETQYF
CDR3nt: TGTGCCAGCAGCTCCGGACCAGGTTACGAGACCCAGTACTTC

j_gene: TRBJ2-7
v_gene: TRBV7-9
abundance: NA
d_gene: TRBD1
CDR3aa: CASSRGQGAYEQYF
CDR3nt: TGTGCCAGCAGCCGGGGACAGGGAGCCTACGAGCAGTACTTC

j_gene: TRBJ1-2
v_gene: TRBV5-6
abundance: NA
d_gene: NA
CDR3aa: CASSLEANLVYTF
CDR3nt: TGTGCCAGCAGCTTGGAGGCTAATCTAGTCTACACCTTC

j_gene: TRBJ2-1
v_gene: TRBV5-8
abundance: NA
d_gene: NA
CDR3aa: CASSFTRNEQFF
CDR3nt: TGTGCCAGCAGCTTCACTAGGAATGAGCAGTTCTTC

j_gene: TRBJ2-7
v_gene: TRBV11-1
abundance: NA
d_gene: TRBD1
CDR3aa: CASSSVGQGYEQYF
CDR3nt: TGTGCCAGCAGCTCCGTCGGACAGGGTTACGAGCAGTACTTC

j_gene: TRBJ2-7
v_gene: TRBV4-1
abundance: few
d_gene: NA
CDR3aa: CASSQHVTYEQYF
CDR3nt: TGCGCCAGCAGCCAACACGTGACCTACGAGCAGTACTTC

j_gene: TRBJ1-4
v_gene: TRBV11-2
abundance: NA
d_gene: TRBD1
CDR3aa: CASSLGTGLEKLFF
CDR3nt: TGTGCCAGCAGCTTAGGGACAGGGCTTGAAAAACTGTTTTTT

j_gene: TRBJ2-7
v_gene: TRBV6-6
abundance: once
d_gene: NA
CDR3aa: CASRQGNEQYF
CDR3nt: TGTGCCAGCAGGCAGGGAAACGAGCAGTACTTC

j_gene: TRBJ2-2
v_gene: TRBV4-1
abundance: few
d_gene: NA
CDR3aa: CASSQAHMGTGELFF
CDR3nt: TGCGCCAGCAGCCAAGCCCACATGGGCACCGGGGAGCTGTTTTTT

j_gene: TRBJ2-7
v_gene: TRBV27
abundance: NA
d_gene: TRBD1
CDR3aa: CASSPLNTGGAGVRTYEQYF
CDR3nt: TGTGCCAGCAGCCCCTTAAATACAGGGGGCGCGGGGGTCCGCACCTACGAGCAGTACTTC

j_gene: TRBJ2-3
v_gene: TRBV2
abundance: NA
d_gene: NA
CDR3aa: CASSEQGLTDTQYF
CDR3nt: TGTGCCAGCAGTGAACAGGGGCTCACAGATACGCAGTATTTT

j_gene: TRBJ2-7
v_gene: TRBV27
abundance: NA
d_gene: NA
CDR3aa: CASSPRVSSYEQYF
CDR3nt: TGTGCCAGCAGTCCCAGGGTCTCCTCCTACGAGCAGTACTTC

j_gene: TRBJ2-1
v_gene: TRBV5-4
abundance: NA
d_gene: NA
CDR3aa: CASSLPNNEQFF
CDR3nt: TGTGCCAGCAGCCTACCTAACAATGAGCAGTTCTTC

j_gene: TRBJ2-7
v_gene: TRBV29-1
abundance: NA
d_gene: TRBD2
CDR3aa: CSAGEGGYEQYF
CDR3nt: TGCAGCGCCGGGGAGGGAGGCTACGAGCAGTACTTC

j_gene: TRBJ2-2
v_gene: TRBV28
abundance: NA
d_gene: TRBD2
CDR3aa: CASSPTSGGAPGELFF
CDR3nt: TGTGCCAGCAGCCCAACTAGCGGGGGGGCCCCCGGGGAGCTGTTTTTT

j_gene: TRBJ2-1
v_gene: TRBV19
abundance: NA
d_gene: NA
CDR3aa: CASSIVSGPYNEQFF
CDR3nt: TGTGCCAGTAGTATTGTTAGCGGCCCCTACAATGAGCAGTTCTTC

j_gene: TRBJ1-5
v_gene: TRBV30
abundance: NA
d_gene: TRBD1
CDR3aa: CAWSVRGLGQPQHF
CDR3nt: TGTGCCTGGAGTGTCAGGGGGCTCGGCCAGCCCCAGCATTTT

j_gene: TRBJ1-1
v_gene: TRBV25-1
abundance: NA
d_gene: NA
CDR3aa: CASTLTGEAFF
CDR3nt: TGTGCCAGCACCCTGACAGGAGAAGCTTTCTTT

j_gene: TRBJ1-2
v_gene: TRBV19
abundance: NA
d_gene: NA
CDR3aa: CASSGRTPGGYGYTF
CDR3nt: TGTGCCAGTAGTGGGCGGACTCCGGGAGGCTATGGCTACACCTTC

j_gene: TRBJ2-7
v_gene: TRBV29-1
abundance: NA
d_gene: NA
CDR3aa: CSVEVGTASYEQYF
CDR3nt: TGCAGCGTTGAGGTGGGGACGGCATCCTACGAGCAGTACTTC

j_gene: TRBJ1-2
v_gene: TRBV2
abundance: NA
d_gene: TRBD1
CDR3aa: CASRWDSPRIGYTF
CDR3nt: TGTGCCAGCCGCTGGGACAGCCCGAGAATTGGCTACACCTTC

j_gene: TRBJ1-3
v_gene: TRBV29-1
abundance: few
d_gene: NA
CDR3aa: CSVEMGWNTIYF
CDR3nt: TGCAGCGTTGAAATGGGGTGGAACACCATATATTTT